Listed below are T cell receptor beta chains from one sample, sequenced in a study of CD4 T cells in relation to SARS-CoV-2 and coronaviruses. Here immunoSEQ multiplex PCR was the method, and the copy in TCRdb shows in-frame clones only, minus some. The sample has tens of thousands of clones; 76% are singletons. Their cognate antigens are unknown. Sequencing input: CD4+ T cells from PBMCs, cultured in vitro. All receptors derive from a human donor in good health. CDR3s include the opening cysteine and the closing phenylalanine or tryptophan. Fields, in order: D gene, CDR3 length, V gene, J gene, clone size, CDR3 DNA, CDR3 protein. A D gene is named only where the DNA matches it firmly. Clone size is not always given. Where it is, it says once, few, many or a class for expanded clones.

D gene: TRBD1; CDR3 length: 16; V gene: TRBV3-1/TRBV3-2; J gene: TRBJ2-7; clone size: -; CDR3 DNA: TGTGCCAGCAGCCAAAATACAGGGGTTTACTCCTACGAGCAGTACTTC; CDR3 protein: CASSQNTGVYSYEQYF
D gene: -; CDR3 length: 14; V gene: TRBV10-1; J gene: TRBJ2-4; clone size: -; CDR3 DNA: TGCGCCAGCAGTGGTAAAGGGGCTGGGGACATTCAGTACTTC; CDR3 protein: CASSGKGAGDIQYF
D gene: -; CDR3 length: 15; V gene: TRBV6-5; J gene: TRBJ1-1; clone size: -; CDR3 DNA: TGTGCCAGCAGTCCGCGGGACCTCCGGAACACTGAAGCTTTCTTT; CDR3 protein: CASSPRDLRNTEAFF
D gene: TRBD1; CDR3 length: 14; V gene: TRBV5-1; J gene: TRBJ2-3; clone size: -; CDR3 DNA: TGCGCCAGCTATCCGGGACAGGGATCAGATACGCAGTATTTT; CDR3 protein: CASYPGQGSDTQYF
D gene: -; CDR3 length: 13; V gene: TRBV5-4; J gene: TRBJ1-2; clone size: once; CDR3 DNA: TGTGCCAGCAGCTCGGGGACGGAATTCGGCTACACCTTC; CDR3 protein: CASSSGTEFGYTF
D gene: -; CDR3 length: 14; V gene: TRBV9; J gene: TRBJ1-2; clone size: -; CDR3 DNA: TGTGCCAGCAGCGTAGGTTCTGACAACTATGGCTACACCTTC; CDR3 protein: CASSVGSDNYGYTF
D gene: TRBD1; CDR3 length: 15; V gene: TRBV6-2/TRBV6-3; J gene: TRBJ1-4; clone size: -; CDR3 DNA: TGTGCCAGCAGTTACCCTGGACAGGGTAGCGAAAAACTGTTTTTT; CDR3 protein: CASSYPGQGSEKLFF
D gene: -; CDR3 length: 12; V gene: TRBV3-1/TRBV3-2; J gene: TRBJ2-1; clone size: -; CDR3 DNA: TGTGCCAGCAGCCCCCTCAACAATGAGCAGTTCTTC; CDR3 protein: CASSPLNNEQFF
D gene: -; CDR3 length: 15; V gene: TRBV25-1; J gene: TRBJ1-4; clone size: -; CDR3 DNA: TGTGCCAGCAGTGACGGGAAACACTCTAATGAAAAACTGTTTTTT; CDR3 protein: CASSDGKHSNEKLFF
D gene: -; CDR3 length: 16; V gene: TRBV3-1/TRBV3-2; J gene: TRBJ1-1; clone size: -; CDR3 DNA: TGTGCCAGCAGCCAAGGGCAAATAATGAACCAGAATGAAGCTTTCTTT; CDR3 protein: CASSQGQIMNQNEAFF
D gene: -; CDR3 length: 15; V gene: TRBV18; J gene: TRBJ2-7; clone size: few; CDR3 DNA: TGTGCCAGCTCACCAGGATCAGGGGAGACCTACGAGCAGTACTTC; CDR3 protein: CASSPGSGETYEQYF
D gene: TRBD1; CDR3 length: 17; V gene: TRBV7-8; J gene: TRBJ1-1; clone size: few; CDR3 DNA: TGTGCCAGCAGCTTAGCTGTTGGGCAGGGGGCCTCCACTGAAGCTTTCTTT; CDR3 protein: CASSLAVGQGASTEAFF
D gene: -; CDR3 length: 14; V gene: TRBV3-1/TRBV3-2; J gene: TRBJ2-7; clone size: -; CDR3 DNA: TGTGCCAGCAGCCATCCAGGTTATGCCTACGAGCAGTACTTC; CDR3 protein: CASSHPGYAYEQYF
D gene: -; CDR3 length: 12; V gene: TRBV9; J gene: TRBJ2-2; clone size: -; CDR3 DNA: TGTGCCAGCAGCCCACACACCGGGGAGCTGTTTTTT; CDR3 protein: CASSPHTGELFF
D gene: TRBD2; CDR3 length: 15; V gene: TRBV24-1; J gene: TRBJ2-3; clone size: -; CDR3 DNA: TGTGCCACCAGTGCCACTAGCGGACACACAGATACGCAGTATTTT; CDR3 protein: CATSATSGHTDTQYF
D gene: TRBD2; CDR3 length: 16; V gene: TRBV4-2; J gene: TRBJ2-5; clone size: -; CDR3 DNA: TGTGCCAGCAGCCAAGAGCTGGCTAGCGGAGGAGAGACCCAGTACTTC; CDR3 protein: CASSQELASGGETQYF
D gene: -; CDR3 length: 15; V gene: TRBV5-1; J gene: TRBJ1-2; clone size: -; CDR3 DNA: TGCGCCAGCAGCTTGGGCTTGGGATCCCCACAAGGCTACACCTTC; CDR3 protein: CASSLGLGSPQGYTF
D gene: TRBD2; CDR3 length: 14; V gene: TRBV24-1; J gene: TRBJ2-1; clone size: -; CDR3 DNA: TGTGCCACCTCCTGGAGCGGGACTTACAATGAGCAGTTCTTC; CDR3 protein: CATSWSGTYNEQFF
D gene: -; CDR3 length: 14; V gene: TRBV5-1; J gene: TRBJ2-1; clone size: medium-sized; CDR3 DNA: TGCGCCAGCAGCTTGGAGGTGAGGGGCACCGAGCAGTTCTTC; CDR3 protein: CASSLEVRGTEQFF
D gene: -; CDR3 length: 17; V gene: TRBV11-2; J gene: TRBJ2-1; clone size: -; CDR3 DNA: TGTGCCAGCAGCTTAGATATGACATACCAATTCGTCAATGAGCAGTTCTTC; CDR3 protein: CASSLDMTYQFVNEQFF
D gene: -; CDR3 length: 14; V gene: TRBV23-1; J gene: TRBJ1-3; clone size: -; CDR3 DNA: TGCGCCAGCAGTCGAAGAATCCCTGGAAACACCATATATTTT; CDR3 protein: CASSRRIPGNTIYF
D gene: -; CDR3 length: 13; V gene: TRBV24-1; J gene: TRBJ2-2; clone size: few; CDR3 DNA: TGTGCCACCAGTGATCGAGTCACCGGGGAGCTGTTTTTT; CDR3 protein: CATSDRVTGELFF
D gene: -; CDR3 length: 12; V gene: TRBV12-3/TRBV12-4; J gene: TRBJ1-1; clone size: few; CDR3 DNA: TGTGCCAGCATTGGGGGAAACACTGAAGCTTTCTTT; CDR3 protein: CASIGGNTEAFF
D gene: -; CDR3 length: 17; V gene: TRBV9; J gene: TRBJ2-7; clone size: -; CDR3 DNA: TGTGCCAGCAGCGTAGCTTCCGGTTACGGGATGACCTACGAGCAGTACTTC; CDR3 protein: CASSVASGYGMTYEQYF
D gene: -; CDR3 length: 15; V gene: TRBV7-9; J gene: TRBJ1-3; clone size: -; CDR3 DNA: TGTGCCAGCAGCTTCCCCGGCAGGCCCGAAAACACCATATATTTT; CDR3 protein: CASSFPGRPENTIYF
D gene: -; CDR3 length: 13; V gene: TRBV24-1; J gene: TRBJ1-1; clone size: few; CDR3 DNA: TGTGCCACCAGTGATGCGGACACCAAGGAAGCTTTCTTT; CDR3 protein: CATSDADTKEAFF
D gene: -; CDR3 length: 13; V gene: TRBV18; J gene: TRBJ1-5; clone size: -; CDR3 DNA: TGTGCCAGCTCACTTGACGTCCAACAGCCCCAGCATTTT; CDR3 protein: CASSLDVQQPQHF
D gene: -; CDR3 length: 15; V gene: TRBV9; J gene: TRBJ1-6; clone size: -; CDR3 DNA: TGTGCCAGCAGCCCGAGTGGGGCCCTCAATTCACCCCTCCACTTT; CDR3 protein: CASSPSGALNSPLHF
D gene: -; CDR3 length: 13; V gene: TRBV7-3; J gene: TRBJ1-1; clone size: -; CDR3 DNA: TGTGCCAGCAGCTTAACCGGGGACACTGAAGCTTTCTTT; CDR3 protein: CASSLTGDTEAFF
D gene: TRBD1; CDR3 length: 13; V gene: TRBV10-3; J gene: TRBJ2-7; clone size: -; CDR3 DNA: TGTGCCATCAGTACTAACAGGGGGTTGCAGCAGTACTTC; CDR3 protein: CAISTNRGLQQYF
D gene: -; CDR3 length: 15; V gene: TRBV15; J gene: TRBJ2-3; clone size: -; CDR3 DNA: TGTGCCACCAGCAGAGATAGACGGCGCACAGATACGCAGTATTTT; CDR3 protein: CATSRDRRRTDTQYF
D gene: -; CDR3 length: 15; V gene: TRBV6-2/TRBV6-3; J gene: TRBJ1-2; clone size: -; CDR3 DNA: TGTGCCAGCAGCAGAAGACCGGGCGGAAACTATGGCTACACCTTC; CDR3 protein: CASSRRPGGNYGYTF
D gene: -; CDR3 length: 14; V gene: TRBV5-4; J gene: TRBJ2-1; clone size: few; CDR3 DNA: TGTGCCAGCAGGACTAGGACAGGTAGTTTTGAGCAGTTCTTC; CDR3 protein: CASRTRTGSFEQFF
D gene: TRBD1; CDR3 length: 12; V gene: TRBV19; J gene: TRBJ1-1; clone size: -; CDR3 DNA: TGTGCCAGTAGTATCCGGGACAGTGAAGCTTTCTTT; CDR3 protein: CASSIRDSEAFF
D gene: -; CDR3 length: 15; V gene: TRBV7-9; J gene: TRBJ2-7; clone size: -; CDR3 DNA: TGTGCCAGCAGCTTTTCAGGGACGGCCTTGGGGGAGCAGTACTTC; CDR3 protein: CASSFSGTALGEQYF
D gene: -; CDR3 length: 10; V gene: TRBV27; J gene: TRBJ2-7; clone size: -; CDR3 DNA: TGTGCCAGCACTGTACCAGAGCAGTACTTC; CDR3 protein: CASTVPEQYF
D gene: -; CDR3 length: 12; V gene: TRBV24-1; J gene: TRBJ2-1; clone size: once; CDR3 DNA: TGTGCCACGGAAGGAGACGCCGATGAGCAGTTCTTC; CDR3 protein: CATEGDADEQFF
D gene: TRBD2; CDR3 length: 13; V gene: TRBV30; J gene: TRBJ2-1; clone size: -; CDR3 DNA: TGTGCCTGGAGTGTACGGGGGGTGGGCGAGCAGTTCTTC; CDR3 protein: CAWSVRGVGEQFF
D gene: -; CDR3 length: 12; V gene: TRBV27; J gene: TRBJ1-2; clone size: -; CDR3 DNA: TGTGCCAGCAGTGGAGGGGGAATAGGCTACACCTTC; CDR3 protein: CASSGGGIGYTF
D gene: TRBD1; CDR3 length: 16; V gene: TRBV6-5; J gene: TRBJ1-6; clone size: few; CDR3 DNA: TGTGCCAGCAGTTCCCAACCCGGGACAGCACATTCACCCCTCCACTTT; CDR3 protein: CASSSQPGTAHSPLHF
D gene: -; CDR3 length: 19; V gene: TRBV11-2; J gene: TRBJ2-6; clone size: -; CDR3 DNA: TGTGCCAGCAGCTTCCCGGGCTTTAAGGGTCCCCCTGGGGCCAACGTCCTGACTTTC; CDR3 protein: CASSFPGFKGPPGANVLTF
D gene: -; CDR3 length: 15; V gene: TRBV11-3; J gene: TRBJ2-1; clone size: -; CDR3 DNA: TGTGCCAGCAGCTCAAATTCAGGCTCCCACCGTGAGCAGTTCTTC; CDR3 protein: CASSSNSGSHREQFF
D gene: TRBD2; CDR3 length: 19; V gene: TRBV10-3; J gene: TRBJ2-1; clone size: -; CDR3 DNA: TGTGCCATCAGTGAGTCCAGTCCGGGACTAGCGGGAGAGGAGAATGAGCAGTTCTTC; CDR3 protein: CAISESSPGLAGEENEQFF
D gene: -; CDR3 length: 13; V gene: TRBV12-3/TRBV12-4; J gene: TRBJ2-1; clone size: -; CDR3 DNA: TGTGCCAGCAGGGCTTCTGTGGGTGAAGAGCAGTTCTTC; CDR3 protein: CASRASVGEEQFF
D gene: TRBD1; CDR3 length: 17; V gene: TRBV24-1; J gene: TRBJ2-2; clone size: -; CDR3 DNA: TGTGCCACCAGTGACCCAGGGACAGGGGGCGCATCGGGGGAGCTGTTTTTT; CDR3 protein: CATSDPGTGGASGELFF
D gene: -; CDR3 length: 18; V gene: TRBV19; J gene: TRBJ2-6; clone size: -; CDR3 DNA: TGTGCCAGTAGTAAGCTGATTCGGGTCGGCTCTGGGGCCAACGTCCTGACTTTC; CDR3 protein: CASSKLIRVGSGANVLTF
D gene: -; CDR3 length: 12; V gene: TRBV6-1; J gene: TRBJ2-5; clone size: -; CDR3 DNA: TGTGCCAGCAGTGAAGCGCAAGAGACCCAGTACTTC; CDR3 protein: CASSEAQETQYF
D gene: -; CDR3 length: 15; V gene: TRBV5-1; J gene: TRBJ2-7; clone size: -; CDR3 DNA: TGCGCCAGCAGAGAAGGACAGAGTACCTCCTACGAGCAGTACTTC; CDR3 protein: CASREGQSTSYEQYF
D gene: -; CDR3 length: 14; V gene: TRBV5-1; J gene: TRBJ2-1; clone size: -; CDR3 DNA: TGCGCCAGCAGCTTGGAGACAGCTTACAATGAGCAGTTCTTC; CDR3 protein: CASSLETAYNEQFF
D gene: -; CDR3 length: 16; V gene: TRBV7-9; J gene: TRBJ1-4; clone size: few; CDR3 DNA: TGTGCCAGCAGCAAGCCTCCGGGCCACGGAGGTGAAAAACTGTTTTTT; CDR3 protein: CASSKPPGHGGEKLFF
D gene: TRBD2; CDR3 length: 16; V gene: TRBV24-1; J gene: TRBJ2-3; clone size: once; CDR3 DNA: TGTGCCACCAGTGATTCTAGCGGAGTGAGCACAGATACGCAGTATTTT; CDR3 protein: CATSDSSGVSTDTQYF
D gene: -; CDR3 length: 12; V gene: TRBV6-1; J gene: TRBJ2-3; clone size: -; CDR3 DNA: TGTGCCAGCAGTGAAGGGGAGAGGACGCAGTATTTT; CDR3 protein: CASSEGERTQYF
D gene: TRBD2; CDR3 length: 14; V gene: TRBV30; J gene: TRBJ2-1; clone size: once; CDR3 DNA: TGTGCCTGCGTAAGACTAGCGGGAGACAATGAGCAGTTCTTC; CDR3 protein: CACVRLAGDNEQFF